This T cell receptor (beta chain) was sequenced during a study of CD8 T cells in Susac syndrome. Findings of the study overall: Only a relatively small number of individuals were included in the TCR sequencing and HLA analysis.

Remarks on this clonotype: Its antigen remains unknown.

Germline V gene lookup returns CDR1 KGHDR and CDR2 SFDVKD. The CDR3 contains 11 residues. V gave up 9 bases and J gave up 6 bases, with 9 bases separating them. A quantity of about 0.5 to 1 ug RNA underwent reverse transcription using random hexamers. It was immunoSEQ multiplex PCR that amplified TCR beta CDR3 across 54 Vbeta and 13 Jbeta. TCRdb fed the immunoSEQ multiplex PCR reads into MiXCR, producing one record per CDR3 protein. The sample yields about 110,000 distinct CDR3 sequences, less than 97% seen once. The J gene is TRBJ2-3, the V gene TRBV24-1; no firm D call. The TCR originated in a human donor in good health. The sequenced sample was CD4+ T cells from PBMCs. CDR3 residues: CATGVSDTQYF. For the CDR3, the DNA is TGTGCCACCGGGGTTAGCGATACGCAGTATTTT.